Shown below are 23 T cell receptor beta chains from a single sample sequenced in a study of molecular identifiers for immune sequencing clone quantification. TCRdb re-derived calls from the PCR reads in MiXCR, one entry per CDR3 protein. The sample contains around 460,000 distinct CDR3 sequences, around 23% of which appear only once. The sequencing input was naive CD8+ T cells from blood, with Jurkat cell RNA spiked in. The subset denotes: FACS-sorted CD8+CD4-CCR7+CD45RA+ naive T cells. Source of these receptors: a human donor in good health. Some libraries in this study had Jurkat cell RNA spiked in.

This clonotype was seen more than once but under ten times. The rearrangement links TRBV6-5 to TRBJ2-1; D not resolved. Germline assignment: CDR1 MNHEY and CDR2 SVGAGI. Trimming pared 5 bases from V and 0 bases from J, leaving 5 bases between. CDR3 length: 13 residues. The CDR3 bases are TGTGCCAGCAGTGGTTACTCCTACAATGAGCAGTTCTTC. Amino acids: CASSGYSYNEQFF.

The chain links TRBV27 to TRBJ2-7; maybe TRBD2 (6 bases). CDR3 size: 15 residues. Germline-derived CDR1 and CDR2 are MNHEY and SMNVEV (reference sequence). V shed 6 bases and J shed 5 bases, with 20 bases lying between them. The DNA of the CDR3 is TGTGCCAGCAGCCCCGCCGCCGGGAGCCCGGACGAGCAGTACTTC. It codes for CASSPAAGSPDEQYF.

The sample holds many counts of this clonotype. The chain uses TRBV9 and TRBJ2-1; D call uncertain. Germline V gene sequence: CDR1 SGDLS, CDR2 YYNGEE. Trimming took 0 bases from V and 6 from J, leaving 10 bases between them. The CDR3 covers 14 residues. The DNA for the CDR3 is TGTGCCAGCAGCGTAGTGGCAGACGGCAATGAGCAGTTCTTC. Translated, it gives CASSVVADGNEQFF.

This clonotype was seen repeatedly, ten times or more. CDR3 in DNA: TGTGCCAGCAGCTCCGGACAGGGCGCCTCCTACGAGCAGTACTTC. Translating it yields CASSSGQGASYEQYF. The chain combines TRBV28 with TRBJ2-7; 8 bases match TRBD1. J lost 0 bases, V lost 6 bases, and 7 bases had no gene match. Germline V CDR1 and CDR2: MDHEN, SYDVKM. This CDR3 region has 15 residues.

This clonotype was picked up a small number of times. This chain uses TRBV7-9 with TRBJ1-2; D not resolved. The V and J ends lost 5 bases and 3 bases respectively, with 25 bases between them. The CDR3 is 18 residues long. Germline V lookup: CDR1 SEHNR, CDR2 FQNEAQ (reference sequence). CDR3 loop: CASSPPGGSGSTDYGYTF. The DNA for the CDR3 is TGTGCCAGCAGCCCCCCTGGTGGGTCGGGGTCTACGGACTATGGCTACACCTTC.

The genes are TRBV20-1 and TRBJ2-1; 10 bases line up with TRBD2. CDR1 is DFQATT, CDR2 SNEGSKA, per germline (reference sequence). The trim removed 3 bases at V and 8 bases at J, leaving 13 bases unmatched. This CDR3 comprises 16 residues. This chain's CDR3 is CSARSPGLADGYEQFF. The CDR3 nucleotides are TGCAGTGCTAGGTCCCCCGGACTAGCGGATGGCTATGAGCAGTTCTTC.

In the case of this clonotype: One end of the junction is discordant with germline, which a read error may explain. J is TRBJ2-1 and V is TRBV4-2, with D perhaps being TRBD1 or TRBD2 (5 bases each). Looked up from germline, CDR1 is LGHNA and CDR2 is YNFKEQ. The CDR3 is 16 amino acids. DNA for the CDR3: TGTGCCAGCAGCTTCCGCAAGCAGGGCGGGTACAATGAGCAGTCCTTC. Protein product: CASSFRKQGGYNEQSF.

The genes are TRBV19 and TRBJ2-4; D is uncertain. Germline V gives CDR1 LNHDA, CDR2 SQIVND (reference sequence). V was pared by 9 bases and J by 9 bases, with 15 bases between. The CDR3 extends over 12 amino acids. This CDR3 reads CARSERASIQYF. In DNA, the CDR3 is TGTGCCAGGAGTGAGCGTGCAAGCATTCAGTACTTC.

In this sample, this clonotype turned up a few times. This rearrangement joins TRBV4-3 to TRBJ2-2; D is perhaps TRBD1 or TRBD2 (6 bases each). The length of the CDR3 is 19 residues. Per germline, CDR1 LGHNA and CDR2 YSLEER. The V gene lost 0 bases and the J gene lost 1 base, with 18 bases spanning the gap. The CDR3 here is CASSQDWGLGGMNTGELFF. CDR3 sequence (DNA): TGCGCCAGCAGCCAAGATTGGGGGCTGGGCGGGATGAACACCGGGGAGCTGTTTTTT.

As for this clonotype: The junction does not match germline at one end; this may be a read error. V is TRBV7-9 and J is TRBJ1-3; D is uncertain. The CDR3 totals 15 residues. The germline V gene has CDR1 SEHNR and CDR2 FQNEAQ (reference sequence). CDR3 in DNA: TGTGCCAGCAGCGACCGACTTTACTCTCGAAACACCATATATTTT. This encodes CASSDRLYSRNTIYF.

This clonotype has a count of ten or more. This rearrangement joins TRBV9 to TRBJ1-2; D gene ambiguous. The CDR3 sequence is 12 residues long. V gave up 0 bases and J gave up 7 bases, with 7 bases separating them. Germline CDR1 reads SGDLS; CDR2 reads YYNGEE. The CDR3 protein is CASSVGLTGYTF. CDR3 coding DNA: TGTGCCAGCAGCGTAGGACTGACTGGCTACACCTTC.

The J gene is TRBJ2-1, the V gene TRBV20-1, with D possibly being TRBD2 (5 bases). Germline V gene lookup returns CDR1 DFQATT and CDR2 SNEGSKA (reference sequence). The CDR3 length is 14 residues. Trimming removed 3 bases at V and 0 bases at J, with 9 bases between. CDR3 sequence (DNA): TGCAGTGCTAGTCGGGAAAGCTCCTACAATGAGCAGTTCTTC. Protein: CSASRESSYNEQFF.

This clonotype turned up a few times. This clone may be a read error of a much larger clone one base away. The chain has TRBV27 and TRBJ2-7, with D possibly being TRBD1 or TRBD2 (5 bases each). Germline CDR1 is MNHEY and CDR2 is SMNVEV (reference sequence). This CDR3 contains 15 residues. The CDR3 region is CASSLAGTLSYAQYF. The CDR3 nucleotides read TGTGCCAGCAGTTTGGCCGGGACGCTCTCCTACGCGCAGTACTTC.

This clonotype has ten or more counts. The chain recombines TRBV14 with TRBJ2-5; D gene ambiguous. Germline V gene lookup returns CDR1 SGHDN and CDR2 FVKESK. Trimming left V 4 bases short and J 2 bases short, with 5 bases between. The length of the CDR3 is 12 residues. CDR3 in amino acids: CASSPTQETQYF. CDR3 sequence (DNA): TGTGCCAGCAGCCCGACACAAGAGACCCAGTACTTC.

This clonotype was seen more than once but under ten times. The rearrangement joins TRBV5-4 to TRBJ2-5, with D hard to call. V dropped 4 bases and J dropped 5 bases, with 12 bases sitting between them. Per the germline V gene, CDR1 is SGHNT and CDR2 is YYREEE (reference sequence). CDR3 size: 13 residues. DNA for the CDR3: TGTGCCAGCAGCCCCGCTGGTTGGGAGACCCAGTACTTC. It encodes CASSPAGWETQYF.

The rearrangement uses TRBV5-4 and TRBJ2-7, with D unclear. Trimming removed 2 bases from V and 0 bases from J, with 9 bases in between. Germline assignment: CDR1 SGHNT and CDR2 YYREEE (reference sequence). The length of the CDR3 is 14 residues. This CDR3 reads CASSLSPDSYEQYF. CDR3 DNA sequence: TGTGCCAGCAGCTTATCCCCGGACTCCTACGAGCAGTACTTC.

About this clonotype itself: A much larger clone is a single base away; this may be a read error. The chain recombines TRBV25-1 with TRBJ1-5; a possible D gene is TRBD1 (5 bases). Germline V gives CDR1 MGHDK, CDR2 SYGVNS. CDR3 length: 13 amino acids. CDR3 sequence (DNA): TGTGCCGGCAGTGAGGTTGGGGCCCAGCCCCAGCATTTT. This sequence encodes CAGSEVGAQPQHF.

This chain links TRBV27 with TRBJ2-3, with D uncertain. The assigned J gene may be wrong: the sequence end matches TRBJ1-5 better. The CDR3 is 16 residues long. Per germline, CDR1 MNHEY and CDR2 SMNVEV (reference sequence). Here the CDR3 DNA reads TGTGCCAGCAGTCCCATGACGGGAGGGCCTACAGATACGCAGCATTTT. Its protein product is CASSPMTGGPTDTQHF.

This clonotype appeared a few times. The gene calls are TRBV4-3 and TRBJ2-5, with TRBD2 as a possible D gene (6 bases). The CDR3 length is 14 residues. Between the trimmed V and J ends, which lost 0 bases and 3 bases, there was a span of 8 bases. From germline, CDR1 is LGHNA and CDR2 YSLEER. CDR3 sequence (DNA): TGCGCCAGCAGCCAAGAGTGGGGGGAAGAGACCCAGTACTTC. It yields the protein CASSQEWGEETQYF.

Ten or more counts support this clonotype. The chain carries TRBV11-2 and TRBJ2-1; TRBD1 might be the D (5 bases). Germline values: CDR1 SGHAT, CDR2 FQNNGV. The V and J ends lost 2 bases and 8 bases respectively, with 10 bases between them. This CDR3 is built from 13 residues. The DNA for the CDR3 is TGTGCCAGCAGCTTAACGACAGTCGATGAGCAGTTCTTC. Amino acids: CASSLTTVDEQFF.

This clonotype was recorded a few times. The chain joins TRBV7-9 to TRBJ2-3; 7 bases are a match to TRBD2. CDR3 length: 15 residues. V shed 4 bases, J shed 3 bases, and the junction held 7 bases outside the gene matches. The germline V gene encodes CDR1 SEHNR and CDR2 FQNEAQ (reference sequence). The CDR3 DNA reads TGTGCCAGCAGCTCAAAGCGGGATAGGACAGATACGCAGTATTTT. Translating it yields CASSSKRDRTDTQYF.

Of note for this clonotype: A much larger clone is a single base away; this may be a read error. This chain links TRBV7-9 with TRBJ2-7; D is perhaps TRBD1 (5 bases). Germline V gene data show CDR1 as SEHNR and CDR2 as FQNEAQ (reference sequence). The CDR3 sequence is 13 residues long. The CDR3 region is CAGSLAQEYEQYF. CDR3 coding DNA: TGTGCCGGCAGCTTAGCACAGGAATACGAGCAGTACTTC.

The table lists this clonotype with many counts. V gene TRBV7-2 combines with J gene TRBJ1-3; D might be TRBD1 (5 bases). Germline V lookup: CDR1 SGHTA, CDR2 FQGNSA. The CDR3 has 17 amino acids. Between the trimmed V and J ends, which lost 2 bases and 3 bases, there was a span of 17 bases. The CDR3: CASSLWGQGRDGNTIYF. The CDR3 coding sequence is TGTGCCAGCAGCTTATGGGGCCAGGGAAGAGATGGAAACACCATATATTTT.